What follows is one T cell receptor (beta chain) and its context. Antigen specificity is unknown. A second roughly 6 to 11 cycle PCR used barcoded and J-beta primers. MiXCR was run by TCRdb on the 5' RACE reads, yielding one entry per CDR3 protein. The data show about 1,400,000 distinct CDR3 sequences, around 59% seen once. The sample originates from a study of blood T cells in healthy people across ages. General observations from the study: Naive T cell percentage and TCR beta diversity correlated strongly. In long-lived donors, naive CD4+ cell counts and diversity exceeded those of aged donors.

The V end lost 3 bases, the J end lost 3 bases, and 16 bases lay between the germline ends. The CDR3 runs 16 residues. In germline, CDR1 is SGDLS, CDR2 YYNGEE. Sequenced input: blood. This clonotype originated in a man younger than 35 in good health. The chain uses TRBV9 and TRBJ2-1; a possible D gene is TRBD1 (6 bases). CDR3: CASSGHREYIYNEQFF. The CDR3 region has the DNA TGTGCCAGCAGCGGACACAGGGAATACATCTACAATGAGCAGTTCTTC.